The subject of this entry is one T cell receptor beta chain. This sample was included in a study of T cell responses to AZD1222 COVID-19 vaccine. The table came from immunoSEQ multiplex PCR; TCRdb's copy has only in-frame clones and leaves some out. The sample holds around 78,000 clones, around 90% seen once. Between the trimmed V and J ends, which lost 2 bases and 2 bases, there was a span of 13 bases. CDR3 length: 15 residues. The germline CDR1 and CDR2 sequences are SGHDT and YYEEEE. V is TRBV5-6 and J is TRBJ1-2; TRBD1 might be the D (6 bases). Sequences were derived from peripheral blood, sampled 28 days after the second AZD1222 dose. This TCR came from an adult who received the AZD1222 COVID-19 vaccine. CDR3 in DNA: TGTGCCAGCAGCTTCAGCCCGGACAGCAACTATGGCTACACCTTC. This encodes CASSFSPDSNYGYTF.